A selection of T cell receptor beta chains follows, all from one sample in a study of blood T cells in healthy people across ages. TCRdb re-analysed the 5' RACE reads in MiXCR, keeping a single row per CDR3 protein. The top ten hold more than 8% of the sample, which has hundreds of thousands of distinct CDR3 sequences, 25% seen once. These data also formed part of another study, on T cells of mothers and their children.

Sequenced input: blood. Every receptor here comes from a boy younger than 18 in good health. CDR3s include the opening cysteine and the closing phenylalanine or tryptophan. Each record gives: V gene, D gene, clone size, J gene, CDR3 protein, CDR3 DNA. D genes are given only for firm matches. A clone size is listed for some rows: how often the clone was seen (once, few, many), or a class if it is expanded.

TRBV21-1	NA	few	TRBJ2-7	CASSKRYRRTSSYEQYF	TGTGCCAGCAGCAAAAGGTACCGTAGGACCAGCTCCTACGAGCAGTACTTC
TRBV11-2	TRBD2	NA	TRBJ2-7	CASSPILLAGGGPEQYF	TGTGCCAGCAGCCCAATCCTACTAGCGGGAGGGGGTCCCGAGCAGTACTTC
TRBV14	NA	NA	TRBJ2-3	CASSQGSGRRRDTQYF	TGTGCCAGCAGCCAAGGGTCGGGGAGACGAAGAGATACGCAGTATTTT
TRBV7-9	NA	NA	TRBJ2-7	CASSLGGEAEF	TGTGCCAGCAGCTTAGGCGGGGAGGCGGAATTC
TRBV7-2	NA	NA	TRBJ2-7	CASSPNLAYEQYF	TGTGCCAGCAGCCCCAACCTGGCCTACGAGCAGTACTTC
TRBV20-1	TRBD2	NA	TRBJ2-1	CSARGLWTGTSGSEPYNEQFF	TGCAGTGCTAGGGGACTGTGGACCGGGACTAGCGGGAGTGAACCCTACAATGAGCAGTTCTTC
TRBV28	TRBD2	once	TRBJ2-1	CASSSILAQVDYNEQFF	TGTGCCAGCAGTTCAATACTAGCGCAAGTGGATTACAATGAGCAGTTCTTC
TRBV4-1	TRBD2	few	TRBJ2-7	CASSQSRDYLYEQYF	TGCGCCAGCAGCCAATCCCGGGACTACCTTTACGAGCAGTACTTC
TRBV12-3/TRBV12-4	NA	NA	TRBJ1-2	CASSPQRARAGYTF	TGTGCCAGCAGTCCGCAACGGGCCCGAGCAGGCTACACCTTC
TRBV5-1	NA	few	TRBJ2-7	CASSEEVYPYEQYF	TGCGCCAGCAGCGAGGAAGTTTACCCCTACGAGCAATACTTC
TRBV7-3	TRBD2	NA	TRBJ2-1	CASSSTTRTSGAYNEQFF	TGTGCCAGCAGCTCGACCACAAGGACTAGCGGGGCCTACAATGAGCAGTTCTTC
TRBV9	NA	NA	TRBJ1-2	CASSVTGTSPDYGYTF	TGTGCCAGCAGCGTAACAGGGACCTCACCCGACTATGGCTACACCTTC
TRBV7-3	NA	NA	TRBJ2-1	CASRKDRNNEQFF	TGTGCCAGCAGGAAGGACAGAAACAATGAGCAGTTCTTC
TRBV24-1	NA	few	TRBJ2-7	CATSLRGSYEQYF	TGTGCCACCAGTCTCAGAGGGAGTTACGAGCAGTACTTC
TRBV11-2	NA	NA	TRBJ2-7	CASSFLLLTDKSSYEQYF	TGTGCCAGCAGCTTTCTCCTCCTGACGGACAAGAGCTCCTACGAGCAGTACTTC
TRBV28	TRBD2	NA	TRBJ2-2	CASSLRPAGVSGELFF	TGTGCCAGCAGTTTACGCCCAGCGGGAGTATCCGGGGAGCTGTTTTTT
TRBV5-1	NA	NA	TRBJ1-1	CASSLEQYTEAFF	TGCGCCAGCAGCTTGGAACAGTACACTGAAGCTTTCTTT
TRBV11-2	TRBD1	NA	TRBJ2-7	CASSFDRDSAYEQYF	TGTGCCAGCAGCTTTGACCGGGACAGTGCCTACGAGCAGTACTTC
TRBV29-1	TRBD1	few	TRBJ2-5	CSVSSGTDQETQYF	TGCAGCGTTTCTTCCGGGACAGATCAAGAGACCCAGTACTTC
TRBV3-1	TRBD2	NA	TRBJ2-5	CASTSLPSGTEWYQETQYF	TGTGCCAGCACCAGCTTGCCTAGCGGGACGGAATGGTACCAAGAGACCCAGTACTTC
TRBV6-2/TRBV6-3	TRBD1	few	TRBJ1-2	CASSYSSGQGNYGYTF	TGTGCCAGCAGTTACTCGTCGGGACAGGGGAACTATGGCTACACCTTC
TRBV5-1	TRBD2	NA	TRBJ2-5	CASSLQGTSDTETQYF	TGCGCCAGCAGCTTGCAAGGGACTAGCGATACGGAGACCCAGTACTTC
TRBV28	TRBD2	NA	TRBJ2-1	CASSLIRLADEQFF	TGTGCCAGCAGTTTGATCCGACTAGCCGATGAGCAGTTCTTC
TRBV7-2	NA	NA	TRBJ2-1	CASFNIRGAREQFF	TGTGCCAGCTTCAATATTAGGGGGGCCAGAGAGCAGTTCTTC
TRBV4-1	TRBD2	NA	TRBJ2-1	CASSQFSGRANEQFF	TGCGCCAGTAGCCAATTTTCAGGGAGGGCCAATGAGCAGTTCTTC
TRBV7-7	TRBD1	few	TRBJ2-3	CTTGGERTDTQYF	TGTACGACAGGGGGCGAGCGCACAGATACGCAGTATTTT
TRBV12-3/TRBV12-4	TRBD2	NA	TRBJ2-5	CASSTSGTETQYF	TGTGCCAGCAGTACTAGCGGGACAGAGACCCAGTACTTC
TRBV24-1	NA	few	TRBJ2-1	CATSNRGADNEQFF	TGTGCCACCAGTAATCGGGGGGCTGACAATGAGCAGTTCTTC
TRBV2	NA	NA	TRBJ2-1	CASSWGTYNEQFF	TGTGCCAGCAGCTGGGGGACCTACAATGAGCAGTTCTTC
TRBV4-2	NA	NA	TRBJ1-6	CASSQQLQGDPYNSPLHF	TGTGCCAGCAGCCAGCAATTACAGGGTGACCCCTATAATTCACCCCTCCACTTT
TRBV27	NA	NA	TRBJ2-3	CASSMRGSDTQYF	TGTGCCAGCAGTATGAGAGGGTCAGATACGCAGTATTTT
TRBV7-6	TRBD1	few	TRBJ2-3	CASSPRGHTQYF	TGTGCCAGCAGCCCCAGGGGGCACACGCAGTATTTT
TRBV6-5	NA	few	TRBJ2-5	CASSHLDEETQYF	TGTGCCAGCAGCCACTTGGATGAAGAGACCCAGTACTTC
TRBV7-9	NA	few	TRBJ1-6	CASSQKITSPLHF	TGTGCCAGCAGCCAAAAGATAACCTCACCCCTCCACTTT
TRBV29-1	TRBD2	NA	TRBJ2-5	CSVEDWLAGEVREQYF	TGCAGCGTTGAAGATTGGCTAGCGGGAGAAGTGCGGGAGCAGTACTTC
TRBV6-5	TRBD1	NA	TRBJ2-1	CASSGTGIYNEQFF	TGTGCCAGCAGTGGGACAGGAATTTACAATGAGCAGTTCTTC
TRBV28	NA	few	TRBJ1-1	CASRTRAGMNTEAFF	TGTGCCAGCCGTACCAGGGCGGGAATGAACACTGAAGCTTTCTTT
TRBV4-3	TRBD2	few	TRBJ2-5	CASGGLAGGQETQYF	TGCGCCAGCGGCGGACTAGCGGGGGGCCAAGAGACCCAGTACTTC
TRBV12-3/TRBV12-4	NA	NA	TRBJ1-5	CASSTRNQPQHF	TGTGCCAGCAGTACCCGGAATCAGCCCCAGCATTTT
TRBV5-1	TRBD2	few	TRBJ2-1	CASNLTSGRANEQFF	TGCGCCAGCAACTTAACTAGCGGGAGGGCTAATGAGCAGTTCTTC
TRBV11-3	NA	few	TRBJ2-5	CASSLVCRPPGRRGIGRERETQYF	TGTGCCAGCAGCTTAGTTTGTCGGCCTCCAGGTCGGCGGGGAATCGGCCGAGAACGGGAGACCCAGTACTTC
TRBV12-3/TRBV12-4	NA	NA	TRBJ2-1	CASSLGPAEQFF	TGTGCCAGCAGTTTAGGCCCTGCTGAGCAGTTCTTC